These 27 T cell receptor beta chains were all obtained from the same sample, sequenced in a study of graft-versus-host responses after intestinal transplantation (dated by TCRdb to about 2021). Taken with the paper, the label for time point translates to: cells obtained before transplantation from donor or recipient. Libraries came from the immunoSEQ multiplex PCR assay. TCRdb retrieved this table from immuneACCESS and kept in-frame rearrangements only. Not all clones are present; in checked studies, unresolved V genes account for under half, and no reason is known for the remainder. This sample holds 13,000 to 15,000 clones; roughly a third were observed only once. The ten largest account for 4.5% to 6% of the sample. Sequenced material: alloreactive CD4+ T cells from a mixed lymphocyte reaction culture, taken before intestinal transplant. Explained via the paper, the cell subset or site label denotes: CFSE-low proliferating T cells sorted from roughly six-day pre-transplant mixed lymphocyte reaction (GvH or HvG direction). The receptors were gathered from a human patient who received an intestinal transplant.

The chain has TRBV15 and TRBJ2-5; D remains ambiguous. This CDR3 is 14 amino acids long. V lost 1 base to trimming and J lost 3 bases, with 9 bases between them. CDR1 LNHNV and CDR2 YYDKDF come from the germline V gene (reference sequence). The CDR3 here is CATSRGGGEETQYF. The CDR3 region has the DNA TGTGCCACCAGCAGAGGCGGTGGAGAAGAGACCCAGTACTTC.

This sequence joins TRBV6-5 and TRBJ1-4; D is unclear. Per germline, CDR1 MNHEY and CDR2 SVGAGI. CDR3 length equals 14 residues. The V end lost 5 bases, the J end lost 8 bases, and 15 bases lay between the germline ends. The CDR3 nucleotides read TGTGCCAGCAGTGAATTTGACCAGCAGGAAAAACTGTTTTTT. Translated, it gives CASSEFDQQEKLFF.

This clone was observed a few times. J is TRBJ2-3 and V is TRBV19; D not resolved. This CDR3 has 12 residues. The V end was cut by 7 bases, the J end by 4 bases, with 9 bases between. From germline, CDR1 is LNHDA and CDR2 SQIVND (reference sequence). For the CDR3, the DNA is TGTGCCAGTAAGAAAGGACCAGATACGCAGTATTTT. It yields the protein CASKKGPDTQYF.

In this sample, this clone turned up a few times. CDR3 DNA: TGTGCCAGTAGCAGGGGGCGTATCCTTCAAGAGACCCAGTACTTC. Its protein is CASSRGRILQETQYF. The chain recombines TRBV19 with TRBJ2-5, with TRBD1 identical over 8 bases. After removal of 6 bases from V and 2 bases from J, the junction contained 8 bases not matched to a gene. Germline CDR1 LNHDA, CDR2 SQIVND (reference sequence). The CDR3 sequence is 15 residues long.

By sample fraction, this clone is medium-sized (0.01 to 0.1%). The gene calls are TRBV2 and TRBJ2-2; TRBD1 is a possible D gene (5 bases). V was shortened by 7 bases and J by 5 bases, with 14 bases between the two germline ends. CDR3 length equals 14 residues. Germline V lookup: CDR1 SNHLY, CDR2 FYNNEI. CDR3 sequence reads: CASTLGRVTGELFF. The CDR3 region has the DNA TGTGCCAGCACCTTGGGCAGGGTGACCGGGGAGCTGTTTTTT.

This clone was recorded only once. This chain uses TRBV21-1 with TRBJ1-3. TRBV21-1 constitutes a pseudogene. The CDR3 contains 15 residues. The CDR3 coding sequence is TGTGCCAGCAGCTTCCGGGAGGGCTCTGGAAACACCATATATTTT. It encodes CASSFREGSGNTIYF.

This clone was detected a few times. The genes are TRBV20-1 and TRBJ2-3; no reliable D call. The CDR3 consists of 11 residues. CDR1 and CDR2 (germline): DFQATT, SNEGSKA (reference sequence). The V and J ends lost 5 bases and 2 bases respectively, with 5 bases between them. CDR3 in amino acids: CSAGPTDTQYF. The CDR3 DNA sequence: TGCAGTGCTGGTCCCACAGATACGCAGTATTTT.

V and J are TRBV7-6 and TRBJ2-1; 10 positions match TRBD2. CDR3 length: 17 residues. From germline, CDR1 is SGHVS and CDR2 FNYEAQ. The trim removed 1 base at V and 5 bases at J, leaving 8 bases unmatched. CDR3 residues: CASSLGAMLAGDNEQFF. The DNA for the CDR3 is TGTGCCAGCAGCTTAGGGGCTATGCTAGCGGGGGACAATGAGCAGTTCTTC.

The chain employs TRBV15 and TRBJ1-1, with a possible D match to TRBD1 (5 bases). Trimming pared 0 bases from V and 9 bases from J, leaving 11 bases between. Germline CDR1 reads LNHNV; CDR2 reads YYDKDF (reference sequence). This CDR3 contains 13 residues. CDR3 residues: CATSRDEGTQAFF. The CDR3 nucleotides read TGTGCCACCAGCAGAGATGAGGGGACCCAAGCTTTCTTT.

A few counts support this clone. One end of the junction does not line up with germline, which may come from a read error. V usage is TRBV2 and J usage is TRBJ2-4; D might be TRBD2 (5 bases). The CDR3 runs 13 residues. From germline, CDR1 is SNHLY and CDR2 FYNNEI. CDR3 in amino acids: CASSPERPHGKDF. In DNA, the CDR3 is TGTGCCAGCAGTCCCGAGCGCCCTCACGGGAAGGACTTC.

Remarks on this clone: At one end the junction does not follow the germline gene, possibly because of a read error. The chain recombines TRBV5-4 with TRBJ1-4; 9 nucleotides line up with TRBD1. The CDR3 has 15 amino acids. The V gene's germline CDR1 is SGHNT and CDR2 YYREEE (reference sequence). CDR3 DNA: TGTGCCAGCAGTTTGGGGACAGGGTATGGGGAAAAACTGTTTTTT. It specifies CASSLGTGYGEKLFF.

This clone appeared a few times. This chain joins TRBV5-1 and TRBJ2-3; 9 nucleotides line up with TRBD2. Germline CDR1 SGHRS, CDR2 YFSETQ. With V trimmed by 2 bases and J by 5 bases, 6 bases remained unmatched. This CDR3 is 15 amino acids long. The CDR3 loop reads CASSFGAGGQDTQYF. The CDR3 region has the DNA TGCGCCAGCAGCTTTGGAGCGGGAGGACAAGATACGCAGTATTTT.

The chain carries TRBV5-1 and TRBJ1-1; D ambiguous. The ends were cut back, 4 bases at V and 5 bases at J, with 18 bases in the middle. This CDR3 is built from 15 residues. Germline lookup yields CDR1 SGHRS and CDR2 YFSETQ. The CDR3 DNA reads as TGCGCCAGCAGCCAGGAAGGGAGGAGTTGGACTGAAGCTTTCTTT. Protein product: CASSQEGRSWTEAFF.

This chain connects TRBV28 to TRBJ2-7, with a possible D match to TRBD1 (6 bases). Germline CDR1 reads MDHEN; CDR2 reads SYDVKM. Trimming pared 1 base from V and 3 bases from J, leaving 16 bases between. The CDR3 totals 16 residues. The DNA for the CDR3 is TGTGCCAGCAGTTTATCAGGTAGGGGGACCTACTACGAGCAGTACTTC. The encoded protein is CASSLSGRGTYYEQYF.

This chain joins TRBV6-5 and TRBJ2-6; D is unclear. Germline CDR1 and CDR2: MNHEY and SVGAGI. This CDR3 is built from 14 residues. Trimming cost V 6 bases and J 2 bases, with 8 bases left between them. CDR3 bases: TGTGCCAGCAGCCGGCTCACTGGGGCCAACGTCCTGACTTTC. Residues: CASSRLTGANVLTF.

The rearrangement links TRBV28 to TRBJ2-1; a possible D gene is TRBD2 (6 bases). The length of the CDR3 is 17 residues. Trimming removed 6 bases from V and 4 bases from J, with 22 bases in between. Germline V gene sequence: CDR1 MDHEN, CDR2 SYDVKM. The CDR3 DNA reads TGTGCCAGCAGCCCCCCAGGGCCGGGACTCTTATACAATGAGCAGTTCTTC. It translates to CASSPPGPGLLYNEQFF.

The CDR3: CSTRTSSYEQYF. The CDR3 bases are TGCAGCACAAGGACTAGCTCCTACGAGCAGTACTTC. This sequence joins TRBV29-1 and TRBJ2-7; 7 nucleotides agree with TRBD2. The CDR3 runs 12 residues. CDR1 and CDR2 (germline): SQVTM, ANQGSEA. Trimming took 8 bases from V and 0 from J; bases not matched to a gene: 4.

The chain is built from TRBV5-4 and TRBJ2-7; D perhaps matches TRBD2 (6 bases). V lost 0 bases to trimming and J lost 0 bases, with 13 bases between them. The CDR3 runs to 16 residues. CDR1 is SGHNT, CDR2 YYREEE, per germline (reference sequence). In DNA form, the CDR3 reads TGTGCCAGCAGCTTGGCCGGCGGGGTCTTCTCCTACGAGCAGTACTTC. Encoded protein: CASSLAGGVFSYEQYF. Filled out from reference TRBV5-4 and TRBJ2-7, the complete variable domain reads ETGVTQSPTHLIKTRGQQVTLRCSSQSGHNTVSWYQQALGQGPQFIFQYYREEENGRGNFPPRFSGLQFPNYSSELNVNALELDDSALYLCASSLAGGVFSYEQYFGPGTRLTVT.

In this sample, this clone turned up a few times. The genes are TRBV5-4 and TRBJ1-2; D perhaps matches TRBD1 (5 bases). CDR1 and CDR2 from the germline V gene are SGHNT and YYREEE (reference sequence). Trimming left V 4 bases short and J 8 bases short, with 15 bases between. This CDR3 region has 13 residues. In DNA, the CDR3 is TGTGCCAGCAGCCGGACACCCGCGGTGGGCTACACCTTC. It translates to CASSRTPAVGYTF.

Relative to its sample, this clone is medium-sized. The chain is built from TRBV7-6 and TRBJ2-1; tentative D call: TRBD1 (6 bases). The CDR3 runs to 14 residues. V was shortened by 5 bases and J by 12 bases, with 20 bases between the two germline ends. Germline assignment: CDR1 SGHVS and CDR2 FNYEAQ. The CDR3 is CASSPSRGTGTQFF. CDR3 DNA: TGTGCCAGCAGCCCCTCCAGGGGTACGGGGACGCAGTTCTTC.

This clone is medium-sized within its sample. The chain is built from TRBV11-2 and TRBJ1-4; 11 positions agree with TRBD1. This CDR3 has 17 amino acids. Germline V gene lookup returns CDR1 SGHAT and CDR2 FQNNGV. With V trimmed by 7 bases and J by 0 bases, 7 bases remained unmatched. CDR3 bases: TGTGCCAGCAAACCGGACAGGGGGCTGGCAACTAATGAAAAACTGTTTTTT. As protein: CASKPDRGLATNEKLFF. Using reference TRBV11-2 and TRBJ1-4 for the parts outside the CDR3, the full variable domain is EAGVAQSPRYKIIEKRQSVAFWCNPISGHATLYWYQQILGQGPKLLIQFQNNGVVDDSQLPKDRFSAERLKGVDSTLKIQPAKLEDSAVYLCASKPDRGLATNEKLFFGSGTQLSVL.

The chain joins TRBV19 to TRBJ1-1, with D unresolved. Looked up from germline, CDR1 is LNHDA and CDR2 is SQIVND (reference sequence). The CDR3 is made up of 12 amino acids. Trimming cost V 5 bases and J 4 bases, with 8 bases left between them. The CDR3 loop is CASSWSSTEAFF. The CDR3 nucleotides read TGTGCCAGTAGTTGGTCTTCCACTGAAGCTTTCTTT. Looking up the rest from reference TRBV19 and TRBJ1-1 gives the full variable domain: DGGITQSPKYLFRKEGQNVTLSCEQNLNHDAMYWYRQDPGQGLRLIYYSQIVNDFQKGDIAEGYSVSREKKESFPLTVTSAQKNPTAFYLCASSWSSTEAFFGQGTRLTVV.

As for this clone: This may stem from a read error, because a much larger clone lies one nucleotide away. Other DNA sequences in the sample encode the same CDR3. This chain joins TRBV5-1 and TRBJ1-4, with 9 bases fitting TRBD1. Germline CDR1 is SGHRS and CDR2 is YFSETQ. The CDR3 covers 15 residues. V lost 5 bases, J lost 7 bases, and 9 bases stayed unmatched. The CDR3 bases are TGCGCCAGCAGTGTATTACAGGGGGCTGGTGAAAAACTGTTTTTT. The encoded protein is CASSVLQGAGEKLFF. Full variable domain (outside the CDR3, taken from reference TRBV5-1 and TRBJ1-4): KAGVTQTPRYLIKTRGQQVTLSCSPISGHRSVSWYQQTPGQGLQFLFEYFSETQRNKGNFPGRFSGRQFSNSRSEMNVSTLELGDSALYLCASSVLQGAGEKLFFGSGTQLSVL.

The chain is built from TRBV12-5 and TRBJ2-1; D not resolved. This CDR3 is 12 amino acids long. CDR1 LGHNT and CDR2 FRNRAP come from the germline V gene. V gave up 3 bases and J gave up 7 bases, with 7 bases separating them. CDR3 in amino acids: CASGFGVNEQFF. The CDR3 region has the DNA TGTGCTAGTGGTTTTGGAGTGAATGAGCAGTTCTTC.

The chain combines TRBV4-2 with TRBJ1-6; D gene unclear. The V end was cut by 1 base, the J end by 9 bases, with 10 bases between. The CDR3 extends over 14 amino acids. Per germline, CDR1 LGHNA and CDR2 YNFKEQ. The CDR3 sequence is CASSQGLIGSPLHF. CDR3 in DNA: TGTGCCAGCAGCCAAGGCTTGATTGGTTCACCCCTCCACTTT.

This clone was observed a few times. The chain couples TRBV6-1 to TRBJ2-7; 13 bases line up with TRBD2. The V and J ends lost 6 bases and 3 bases, in that order; junction bases with no gene match: 5. This CDR3 region has 15 residues. Germline loops: CDR1 MNHNS, CDR2 SASEGT. CDR3 residues: CASRGLAGSFYEQYF. The CDR3 DNA reads TGTGCCAGCAGGGGACTAGCGGGATCTTTCTACGAGCAGTACTTC.

This clone is deemed medium-sized (0.01 to 0.1%). The chain links TRBV18 to TRBJ1-2; perhaps TRBD1 as D (6 bases). This CDR3 has 14 residues. Germline V gene data show CDR1 as KGHSH and CDR2 as LQKENI. Trimming pared 2 bases from V and 3 bases from J, leaving 10 bases between. CDR3 protein: CASSPNAGDYGYTF. The CDR3 DNA follows: TGTGCCAGCTCACCAAACGCAGGGGACTATGGCTACACCTTC. Supplemented by reference TRBV18 and TRBJ1-2, the full variable domain reads NAGVMQNPRHLVRRRGQEARLRCSPMKGHSHVYWYRQLPEEGLKFMVYLQKENIIDESGMPKERFSAEFPKEGPSILRIQQVVRGDSAAYFCASSPNAGDYGYTFGSGTRLTVV.